The T cell receptor beta chain under discussion was sequenced for a study of OX40 agonist ivuxolimab in advanced cancers. Study-wide context: Clinicians treated patients with ivuxolimab, an agonistic anti-OX40 (CD134) antibody. The study enrolled dose-escalation patients with hepatocellular carcinoma, melanoma, renal cell or head and neck cancer. Anti-PD-1, anti-PD-L1 or anti-CTLA-4 therapy given earlier was allowed, and approximately 40% had some.

This clone has only a few counts. The germline gene is not matched at one end of the junction; a read error may be the cause. Only in-frame clones appear in the TCRdb table, and some are missing; sequencing was by immunoSEQ multiplex PCR. This table has around 56,000 clones, roughly 89% appearing once. The sample was CD4+ or CD8+ T cells sorted from blood, taken in a trial of the OX40 agonist ivuxolimab. The receptor's source is an adult with an advanced solid tumor such as melanoma, head and neck, liver or kidney cancer.

This CDR3 is CASSPGGTEQFF. The CDR3 coding sequence is TGTGCTAGCAGCCCGGGGGGCACTGAGCAGTTCTTC. The V gene is TRBV7-7, the J gene TRBJ2-1, with D possibly being TRBD2 (7 bases). Germline CDR1 and CDR2: SSHAT and FNYEAQ (reference sequence). This CDR3 has 12 amino acids.